Following are 12 T cell receptor beta chains from one sample sequenced in a study of blood T cell repertoires in COVID-19. The repertoire was sequenced with immunoSEQ multiplex PCR; TCRdb's copy has only in-frame clones and lacks some. The sample includes roughly 19,000 clones, around 89% of them seen just once. The sequencing sample was made of PBMCs or T cells enriched from blood (not recorded which). All receptors derive from a woman aged 25-40 years who had recovered from COVID-19.

This clone was seen just once. The CDR3 DNA reads as TGTGCCAGCAGTTTTGAAGGCAGGGGGGATGTAGATACGCAGTATTTT. As protein: CASSFEGRGDVDTQYF. The chain recombines TRBV28 with TRBJ2-3; the D gene is possibly TRBD1 (7 bases). The V end was cut by 3 bases, the J end by 5 bases, with 18 bases between. The length of the CDR3 is 16 residues. Germline V gene lookup returns CDR1 MDHEN and CDR2 SYDVKM.

This clone was observed a handful of times. The chain has TRBV12-3 or TRBV12-4 and TRBJ1-4; D remains ambiguous. Trimming cost V 8 bases and J 4 bases, with 8 bases left between them. The CDR3 spans 12 residues. The CDR3 DNA follows: TGTGCCAGCGATCGGAGTAATGAAAAACTGTTTTTT. As protein: CASDRSNEKLFF.

V and J are TRBV4-1 and TRBJ2-2, with 10 bases identical to TRBD2. J gave up 2 bases and V 5 bases, and 5 bases lay outside the gene matches. Germline loops: CDR1 MGHRA, CDR2 YSYEKL. The CDR3 runs to 16 residues. The CDR3 sequence: CASSSTSGFNTGELFF. The CDR3 DNA follows: TGCGCCAGCAGCTCGACTAGCGGGTTTAACACCGGGGAGCTGTTTTTT.

The gene calls are TRBV10-3 and TRBJ2-5, with 10 nucleotides matching TRBD1. From germline, CDR1 is ENHRY and CDR2 SYGVKD. The CDR3 length is 17 residues. J was trimmed by 3 bases and V by 4 bases; bases with no gene match: 11. The CDR3 here is CAISVGRTGTGEETQYF. The CDR3, as DNA: TGTGCCATCAGTGTGGGTCGGACCGGGACAGGGGAAGAGACCCAGTACTTC.

This chain links TRBV7-9 with TRBJ2-2; TRBD1 aligns across 10 bases. Germline-derived CDR1 and CDR2 are SEHNR and FQNEAQ (reference sequence). V shed 3 bases, J shed 2 bases, and the junction held 0 bases outside the gene matches. CDR3 length: 15 residues. CDR3 DNA: TGTGCCAGCAGCTTGACAGGGGGCAACACCGGGGAGCTGTTTTTT. This gives the protein CASSLTGGNTGELFF.

The CDR3 DNA reads TGTGCCAGCAGCTTAGCCATTACTAGCACAGATACGCAGTATTTT. This codes for CASSLAITSTDTQYF. This chain links TRBV11-2 with TRBJ2-3; D remains ambiguous. Trimming left V 1 base short and J 0 bases short, with 8 bases between. This CDR3 region has 15 residues. Germline assignment: CDR1 SGHAT and CDR2 FQNNGV.

The chain recombines TRBV19 with TRBJ2-1, with 10 bases fitting TRBD2. CDR3 length: 14 amino acids. Germline assignment: CDR1 LNHDA and CDR2 SQIVND (reference sequence). The ends lost 4 bases at V and 7 bases at J; junction bases unmatched: 4. The CDR3 spells CASSTPSGGNEQFF. CDR3 nucleotides: TGTGCCAGTAGTACCCCTAGCGGGGGTAATGAGCAGTTCTTC.

The chain links TRBV7-8 to TRBJ1-5; the D is unclear. This CDR3 has 14 residues. The V gene's germline CDR1 is SGHVS and CDR2 FQNEAQ. V shed 8 bases and J shed 0 bases, with 11 bases lying between them. The CDR3 DNA reads TGTGCCAGCGCCGGGGTAAATAGCAATCAGCCCCAGCATTTT. It encodes CASAGVNSNQPQHF.

The genes are TRBV11-3 and TRBJ2-1; D remains ambiguous. Germline-derived CDR1 and CDR2 are SGHNT and YENEEA. The V gene lost 5 bases and the J gene lost 7 bases, with 18 bases spanning the gap. The CDR3 consists of 15 residues. The CDR3 protein is CASSPVSGNWNEQFF. In DNA form, the CDR3 reads TGTGCCAGCAGCCCAGTGTCGGGTAATTGGAATGAGCAGTTCTTC. Full variable domain (outside the CDR3, taken from reference TRBV11-3 and TRBJ2-1): EAGVVQSPRYKIIEKKQPVAFWCNPISGHNTLYWYLQNLGQGPELLIRYENEEAVDDSQLPKDRFSAERLKGVDSTLKIQPAELGDSAVYLCASSPVSGNWNEQFFGPGTRLTVL.

The rearrangement joins TRBV6-2 or TRBV6-3 to TRBJ2-7; 7 bases align to TRBD1. With 4 bases clipped from V and 3 bases from J, the junction kept 9 bases outside the gene matches. The CDR3 is 15 residues long. The V gene's germline CDR1 is MNHEY and CDR2 SVGEGT. CDR3 in amino acids: CASSWISGQIYEQYF. CDR3 sequence (DNA): TGTGCCAGCAGTTGGATCTCGGGACAGATCTACGAGCAGTACTTC.

The chain links TRBV5-5 to TRBJ1-5; D is uncertain. The CDR3 contains 14 residues. From germline, CDR1 is SGHKS and CDR2 YYEKEE (reference sequence). V was trimmed by 4 bases and J by 2 bases, leaving 10 bases between them. The CDR3 DNA reads as TGTGCCAGCAGCCGGCGGGCAGGCAATCAGCCCCAGCATTTT. Protein sequence: CASSRRAGNQPQHF.

This clone was counted only a few times. This chain uses TRBV5-4 with TRBJ1-3, with a possible D match to TRBD1 (5 bases). Trimming removed 5 bases from V and 5 bases from J, with 20 bases in between. CDR1 and CDR2 from the germline V gene are SGHNT and YYREEE (reference sequence). The CDR3 has 16 amino acids. The CDR3 spells CASSSYTAGTRNTIYF. The CDR3 coding sequence is TGTGCCAGCAGTTCGTATACGGCAGGGACTCGAAACACCATATATTTT. Full variable domain (remainder filled in from reference TRBV5-4 and TRBJ1-3): ETGVTQSPTHLIKTRGQQVTLRCSSQSGHNTVSWYQQALGQGPQFIFQYYREEENGRGNFPPRFSGLQFPNYSSELNVNALELDDSALYLCASSSYTAGTRNTIYFGEGSWLTVV.